This T cell receptor (beta chain) was found in a study of CD8 T cells in Susac syndrome. This clonotype was counted a single time. The study sequenced TCR beta in blood CD8+ and CD4+ T cells. Matching for age and sex applied to the controls, who were healthy donors. An amount of RNA that ranged from about 0.45 to 1 ug was reverse transcribed with random hexamers. TCRdb re-called the immunoSEQ multiplex PCR reads with MiXCR, one entry per CDR3 protein. The sample carries about 140,000 distinct CDR3 sequences, 94% recorded once. V dropped 6 bases and J dropped 5 bases, with 16 bases sitting between them. The CDR3 has 13 residues. Germline V gives CDR1 SQVTM, CDR2 ANQGSEA.

The rearrangement joins TRBV29-1 to TRBJ1-2, with D possibly being TRBD1 (5 bases). Material: CD8+ T cells from PBMCs. This TCR was recovered from a human donor in good health. The CDR3 DNA follows: TGCAGCGTGAAACCGGGACTGCAGTATGGCTACACCTTC. It specifies CSVKPGLQYGYTF.